This T cell receptor beta chain was retrieved from a study of cytomegalovirus exposure and HLA in healthy donors. Study-level information: Earlier, fewer than 140 million unique TCR beta sequences were recovered from approximately 180 million T cells by an analysis. Study conclusions and caveats: Later findings reportedly placed an Asian-associated ancestry cluster below the approximately 670-donor mean for N-insertions. Most of the TCR beta V segments (in an earlier analysis) were productive either about 87% or about 30% of the time. Cytomegalovirus association was assigned to approximately 160 TCR beta chains.

Concerning this clone: Its specificity is unknown.

CDR1 is LNHNV, CDR2 YYDKDF, per germline (reference sequence). V was clipped by 0 bases and J by 5 bases; unmatched bases: 10. This CDR3 has 16 residues. PCR amplification relied on 60 Vbeta primers (plus 13 Jbeta primers). Repertoires were generated with immunoSEQ multiplex PCR, while TCRdb's copy carries only in-frame clones and drops some. The profile covers over 150,000 clones, with roughly four fifths appearing a single time and roughly a tenth taken by the ten largest. This rearrangement joins TRBV15 to TRBJ2-7, with 7 bases aligning to TRBD1. The receptor comes from a man aged 45-65 years in good health and CMV-seropositive. The specimen sequenced was PBMCs. The CDR3 sequence: CATSRDLSQGSNEQYF. CDR3 nucleotides: TGTGCCACCAGCAGAGATCTATCACAGGGGAGCAACGAGCAGTACTTC.